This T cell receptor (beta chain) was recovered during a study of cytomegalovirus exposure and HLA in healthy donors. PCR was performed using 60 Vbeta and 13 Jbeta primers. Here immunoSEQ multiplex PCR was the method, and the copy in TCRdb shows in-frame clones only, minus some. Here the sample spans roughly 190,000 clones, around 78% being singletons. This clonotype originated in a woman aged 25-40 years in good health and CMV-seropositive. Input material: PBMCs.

CDR3 DNA: TGTGCCAGCAGTTACTCGAAACAGCCCATCGGAAACACCATATATTTT. Protein sequence: CASSYSKQPIGNTIYF. J is TRBJ1-3 and V is TRBV6-5; D is ambiguous. The germline V gene has CDR1 MNHEY and CDR2 SVGAGI. The V end was cut by 0 bases, the J end by 4 bases, with 13 bases between. CDR3 length: 16 amino acids.